This record covers a single T cell receptor (beta chain). The data stem from a study of cytomegalovirus exposure and HLA in healthy donors. This CDR3 comprises 15 residues. CDR1 SGHTA and CDR2 FQGNSA come from the germline V gene. Trimming shortened V by 0 bases and J by 0 bases, and 9 bases separated the two germline ends. PCR primers comprised 60 Vbeta and 13 Jbeta primers. Produced via immunoSEQ multiplex PCR; TCRdb's table is partial and in-frame only. The sample totals around 70,000 clones. The sequence came from a man aged 35-49 years in good health and CMV-seronegative. The sequencing sample was made of PBMCs. The chain employs TRBV7-2 and TRBJ2-7, with D possibly TRBD1 on 5 matching bases. Here the CDR3 reads CASSLAYRSSYEQYF. The CDR3 nucleotides are TGTGCCAGCAGCTTAGCCTACAGGAGCTCCTACGAGCAGTACTTC.